The 23 T cell receptor beta chains below were found in one sample sequenced in a study of beta chain features in type 1 diabetes. The investigators reverse transcribed all of the isolated RNA, so they sequenced expressed TCRB transcripts. Produced via immunoSEQ multiplex PCR; TCRdb's table is partial and in-frame only. The sample lists 200,000 to 250,000 clones; around 68% were seen once. The specimen sequenced was naive CD4+ T cells from blood. These receptors all stem from a man aged 25 to 40 in good health.

The V gene is TRBV5-1, the J gene TRBJ2-7, with D hard to call. The CDR3 spans 11 residues. The germline V and J ends were trimmed by 4 bases and 2 bases, with 4 bases remaining between them. Germline CDR1 and CDR2: SGHRS and YFSETQ. The CDR3 DNA sequence: TGCGCCAGCAGCGGGCCCTACGAGCAGTACTTC. Protein: CASSGPYEQYF.

The V and J genes are TRBV9 and TRBJ2-3; D unresolved. CDR1 and CDR2 from the germline V gene are SGDLS and YYNGEE. CDR3 size: 14 residues. Trimming pared 0 bases from V and 5 bases from J, leaving 10 bases between. The CDR3 sequence is CASSVVPLGDTQYF. The CDR3 coding sequence is TGTGCCAGCAGCGTAGTACCCCTTGGAGATACGCAGTATTTT.

The V and J genes are TRBV5-1 and TRBJ1-5; a possible D gene is TRBD1 (6 bases). The CDR3 spans 14 residues. Germline V CDR1 and CDR2: SGHRS, YFSETQ. With 4 bases removed from V and 2 bases from J, the gap between germline ends came to 10 bases. The CDR3 DNA follows: TGCGCCAGCAGCGAAGGGGGTGGCAATCAGCCCCAGCATTTT. This sequence encodes CASSEGGGNQPQHF.

The chain recombines TRBV5-6 with TRBJ2-7; D is possibly TRBD2 (6 bases). Trimming stripped 4 bases from V and 4 bases from J, with 9 bases between. There are 12 residues in the CDR3. CDR1 and CDR2 (germline): SGHDT, YYEEEE. CDR3 nucleotides: TGTGCCAGCAGCCGGGACTTTTACGAGCAGTACTTC. Its translation: CASSRDFYEQYF.

The table lists this clone with a count of one. The gene calls are TRBV15 and TRBJ1-1; tentatively, D is TRBD1 (5 bases). V was trimmed by 4 bases and J by 1 base, leaving 7 bases between them. The CDR3 has 13 residues. Germline-derived CDR1 and CDR2 are LNHNV and YYDKDF (reference sequence). CDR3 nucleotides: TGTGCCACCAGCAAACAGGAGAACACTGAAGCTTTCTTT. Protein sequence: CATSKQENTEAFF.

The V and J genes are TRBV28 and TRBJ2-3; the D is unclear. Trimming pared 3 bases from V and 5 bases from J, leaving 12 bases between. CDR1 is MDHEN and CDR2 is SYDVKM in the germline V gene. This CDR3 spans 14 amino acids. As DNA, the CDR3 is TGTGCCAGCAGTTTGTCTGGATTCGGAGATACGCAGTATTTT. Protein: CASSLSGFGDTQYF.

V and J are TRBV30 and TRBJ1-4, with 10 bases fitting TRBD1. Losses at the gene ends were 4 bases for V and 7 bases for J; bases not matched to a gene: 6. Germline CDR1 GTSNPN, CDR2 SVGIG (reference sequence). The CDR3 has 14 residues. The CDR3 loop is CAWNRQGASEKLFF. The CDR3 DNA follows: TGTGCCTGGAACCGACAGGGGGCGAGTGAAAAACTGTTTTTT.

This sequence joins TRBV29-1 and TRBJ2-2; TRBD2 agrees at 9 bases. V dropped 5 bases and J dropped 0; count of bases not matched to a gene: 4. The CDR3 has 15 amino acids. The germline V gene has CDR1 SQVTM and CDR2 ANQGSEA. CDR3 protein: CSVLPSGANTGELFF. The CDR3 coding sequence is TGCAGCGTTCTCCCTAGCGGGGCGAACACCGGGGAGCTGTTTTTT.

This chain connects TRBV9 to TRBJ1-1, with a tentative D call TRBD1 (6 bases). Trimming pared 0 bases from V and 5 bases from J, leaving 14 bases between. The CDR3 extends over 15 amino acids. The germline CDR1 and CDR2 sequences are SGDLS and YYNGEE. CDR3 coding DNA: TGTGCCAGCAGCGTAGGGAACACAGGGAGAACTGAAGCTTTCTTT. Protein product: CASSVGNTGRTEAFF. The full variable domain, its missing parts supplied by reference TRBV9 and TRBJ1-1, is DSGVTQTPKHLITATGQRVTLRCSPRSGDLSVYWYQQSLDQGLQFLIQYYNGEERAKGNILERFSAQQFPDLHSELNLSSLELGDSALYFCASSVGNTGRTEAFFGQGTRLTVV.

The rearrangement uses TRBV5-4 and TRBJ2-7, with D perhaps matching TRBD2 (5 bases). Trimming cost V 4 bases and J 0 bases, with 8 bases left between them. CDR3 length: 13 residues. The V gene's germline CDR1 is SGHNT and CDR2 YYREEE (reference sequence). CDR3 in DNA: TGTGCCAGCAGCCTAGCTGGCTCCTACGAGCAGTACTTC. It yields the protein CASSLAGSYEQYF.

The CDR3 reads CAASLDSYEQYF. DNA for the CDR3: TGTGCCGCCAGTCTGGACAGCTACGAGCAGTACTTC. The rearrangement uses TRBV10-3 and TRBJ2-7; TRBD1 might be the D (6 bases). The CDR3 covers 12 residues. Germline loops: CDR1 ENHRY, CDR2 SYGVKD. V lost 11 bases to trimming and J lost 3 bases, with 14 bases between them.

This clone was recorded once. This chain links TRBV29-1 with TRBJ2-7; 7 positions match TRBD1. Germline V gives CDR1 SQVTM, CDR2 ANQGSEA. The CDR3 runs to 14 residues. Trimming took 4 bases from V and 3 from J; bases not matched to a gene: 9. The CDR3 reads CSVVQQGFIYEQYF. The CDR3 DNA sequence: TGCAGCGTTGTCCAACAGGGGTTTATCTACGAGCAGTACTTC.

This clone has a handful of counts. The sample contains more than one DNA sequence encoding this CDR3. The chain links TRBV30 to TRBJ2-5, with D tentatively TRBD1 (6 bases). CDR1 GTSNPN and CDR2 SVGIG come from the germline V gene (reference sequence). The CDR3 is 14 amino acids. With 0 bases removed from V and 5 bases from J, the gap between germline ends came to 13 bases. The CDR3 nucleotides are TGTGCCTGGAGTGTACTAGGGGGTGGGGAGACCCAGTACTTC. Amino acids: CAWSVLGGGETQYF.

V gene TRBV9 combines with J gene TRBJ2-1; 16 positions agree with TRBD2. The V gene end was trimmed by 4 bases and the J gene end by 0 bases; junction bases not matched to a gene: 7. This CDR3 spans 19 amino acids. In germline, CDR1 is SGDLS, CDR2 YYNGEE. In DNA, the CDR3 is TGTGCCAGCAGCCCTGGGGGACTAGCGGGAGGGAGCTCCTACAATGAGCAGTTCTTC. Its translation: CASSPGGLAGGSSYNEQFF.

This rearrangement joins TRBV4-1 to TRBJ2-1; 10 bases line up with TRBD2. The CDR3 loop spans 17 amino acids. Germline V gene lookup returns CDR1 MGHRA and CDR2 YSYEKL. With 0 bases clipped from V and 7 bases from J, the junction kept 9 bases outside the gene matches. For the CDR3, the DNA is TGCGCCAGCAGCCAAGATCTGTCCCCTAGCGGGAGAAATGAGCAGTTCTTC. This translates into CASSQDLSPSGRNEQFF.

The rearrangement links TRBV4-1 to TRBJ2-1, with 9 nucleotides matching TRBD1. Germline CDR1 reads MGHRA; CDR2 reads YSYEKL. This CDR3 comprises 16 residues. The trim removed 4 bases at V and 9 bases at J, leaving 13 bases unmatched. The CDR3, as DNA: TGCGCCAGCAGCCCCCCCGGGACAGGGTTTAGTGGTGAGCAGTTCTTC. Translated: CASSPPGTGFSGEQFF.

As regards this clone: This sample includes further DNA sequences coding for the same CDR3. This sequence joins TRBV9 and TRBJ2-3; D is undetermined. Germline lookup yields CDR1 SGDLS and CDR2 YYNGEE. CDR3 length: 11 amino acids. V lost 0 bases, J lost 6 bases, and 2 bases lay in between. CDR3 nucleotide sequence: TGTGCCAGCAGCGTAGGGGATACGCAGTATTTT. As protein: CASSVGDTQYF.

The chain uses TRBV2 and TRBJ2-5; D is perhaps TRBD2 (5 bases). The germline V and J ends were trimmed by 7 bases and 4 bases, with 13 bases remaining between them. The CDR3 length is 13 residues. CDR1 and CDR2 (germline): SNHLY, FYNNEI. CDR3: CASTRTEGETQYF. The CDR3 region has the DNA TGTGCCAGCACCCGGACCGAGGGAGAGACCCAGTACTTC.

This clone was observed a handful of times. The gene calls are TRBV27 and TRBJ2-6; the match to TRBD1 covers 7 bases. In germline, CDR1 is MNHEY, CDR2 SMNVEV (reference sequence). The CDR3 totals 15 residues. The trim removed 5 bases at V and 3 bases at J, leaving 4 bases unmatched. DNA for the CDR3: TGTGCCAGCAGTACCGACAGGGTTGGGGCCAACGTCCTGACTTTC. This sequence encodes CASSTDRVGANVLTF. Supplemented by reference TRBV27 and TRBJ2-6, the full variable domain reads EAQVTQNPRYLITVTGKKLTVTCSQNMNHEYMSWYRQDPGLGLRQIYYSMNVEVTDKGDVPEGYKVSRKEKRNFPLILESPSPNQTSLYFCASSTDRVGANVLTFGAGSRLTVL.

V gene TRBV7-9 combines with J gene TRBJ1-1; D is unclear. The CDR3 spans 13 residues. CDR1 SEHNR and CDR2 FQNEAQ come from the germline V gene (reference sequence). Trimming pared 5 bases from V and 2 bases from J, leaving 9 bases between. Here the CDR3 DNA reads TGTGCCAGCAGCATCGCCAAAAACACTGAAGCTTTCTTT. Translating it yields CASSIAKNTEAFF.

The chain couples TRBV4-3 to TRBJ2-3, with D tentatively TRBD1 or TRBD2 (6 bases each). Trimming removed 0 bases from V and 3 bases from J, with 10 bases in between. The germline CDR1 and CDR2 sequences are LGHNA and YSLEER. This CDR3 spans 15 amino acids. Here the CDR3 reads CASSQDTGRTDTQYF. The CDR3 nucleotides are TGCGCCAGCAGCCAAGATACAGGGAGGACAGATACGCAGTATTTT.

V and J are TRBV7-2 and TRBJ2-4, with TRBD2 matching over 8 bases. The trim removed 5 bases at V and 3 bases at J, leaving 6 bases unmatched. There are 15 residues in the CDR3. Per the germline V gene, CDR1 is SGHTA and CDR2 is FQGNSA. The CDR3 reads CASSVSGIDKNIQYF. CDR3 sequence (DNA): TGTGCCAGCAGCGTTAGCGGGATTGACAAAAACATTCAGTACTTC.

V gene TRBV30 combines with J gene TRBJ1-5; tentatively, D is TRBD1 (5 bases). The CDR3 is made up of 15 amino acids. The germline V gene has CDR1 GTSNPN and CDR2 SVGIG (reference sequence). V was shortened by 0 bases and J by 7 bases, with 16 bases between the two germline ends. The CDR3 sequence: CAWSVAGGVAQPQHF. Written as DNA, the CDR3 is TGTGCCTGGAGTGTAGCGGGAGGGGTGGCGCAGCCCCAGCATTTT.